This T cell receptor beta chain was captured by sequencing in a study of tumor and adjacent non-tumor tissue in lung cancer. Study summary: Histology: 12 adenocarcinoma, a couple of squamous cell carcinoma, 1 small cell lung cancer.

General study points: Patients with more diverse tumor TCRs had worse survival.

Three rounds of nested PCR, following a modified ARM-PCR protocol, produced the TCRbeta library. TCRdb itself ran the multiplex PCR reads through MiXCR, one entry per CDR3 protein. The sample lists about 75,000 distinct CDR3 sequences, 77% occurring once. This clonotype appeared a single time. Its antigen is undetermined. A read error may account for a junction end that differs from germline. The template was RNA from unsorted bulk tissue. Newly diagnosed lung cancer patients had thoracic surgery in China, August–late 2014, without prior chemotherapy. This receptor was identified in a woman aged 50 to 60 with non-small cell lung cancer. The sequenced sample was lung tumor tissue.

The chain's CDR3 is CASSESGAVDEQIF. The DNA for the CDR3 is TGCGCCAGCAGTGAGTCTGGGGCGGTAGACGAGCAGATCTTC. The chain uses TRBV10-1 and TRBJ2-1, with D possibly TRBD1 on 5 matching bases. Germline loops: CDR1 WNHNN, CDR2 SYGVQD (reference sequence). The CDR3 has 14 amino acids.